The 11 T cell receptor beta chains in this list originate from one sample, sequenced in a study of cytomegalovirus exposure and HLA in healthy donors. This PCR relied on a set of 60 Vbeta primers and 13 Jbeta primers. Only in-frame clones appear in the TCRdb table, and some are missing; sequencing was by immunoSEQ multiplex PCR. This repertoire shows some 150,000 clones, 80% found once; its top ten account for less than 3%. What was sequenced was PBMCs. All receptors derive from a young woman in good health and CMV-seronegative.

CDR3 sequence reads: CASSMLAGYHEQYF. The DNA for the CDR3 is TGTGCCAGCAGCATGCTAGCGGGGTACCACGAGCAGTACTTC. The chain is built from TRBV7-9 and TRBJ2-7; 9 bases match TRBD2. Germline values: CDR1 SEHNR, CDR2 FQNEAQ (reference sequence). With 5 bases clipped from V and 5 bases from J, the junction kept 7 bases outside the gene matches. The CDR3 is 14 residues long.

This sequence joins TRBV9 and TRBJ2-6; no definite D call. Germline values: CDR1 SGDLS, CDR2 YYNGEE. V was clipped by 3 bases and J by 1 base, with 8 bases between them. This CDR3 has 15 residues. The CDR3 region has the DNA TGTGCCAGCAGCGCCCACACATCTGGGGCCAACGTCCTGACTTTC. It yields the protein CASSAHTSGANVLTF.

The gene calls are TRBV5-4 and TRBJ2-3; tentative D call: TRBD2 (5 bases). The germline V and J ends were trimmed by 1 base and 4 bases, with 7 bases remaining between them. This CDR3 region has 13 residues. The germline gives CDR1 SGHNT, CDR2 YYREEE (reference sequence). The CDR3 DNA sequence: TGTGCCAGCAGCTTGCTGGGAGCAGATACGCAGTATTTT. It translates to CASSLLGADTQYF.

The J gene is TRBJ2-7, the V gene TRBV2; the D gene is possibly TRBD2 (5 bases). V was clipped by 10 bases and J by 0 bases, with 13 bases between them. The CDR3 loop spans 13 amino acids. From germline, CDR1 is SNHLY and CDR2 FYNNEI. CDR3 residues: CATRGTSSYEQYF. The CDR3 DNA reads TGTGCCACCCGAGGAACTAGCTCCTACGAGCAGTACTTC.

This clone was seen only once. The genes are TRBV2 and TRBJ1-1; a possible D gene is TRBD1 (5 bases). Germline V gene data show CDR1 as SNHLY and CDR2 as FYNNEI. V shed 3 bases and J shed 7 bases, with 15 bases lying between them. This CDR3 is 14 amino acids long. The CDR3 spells CASSDWQGFGEAFF. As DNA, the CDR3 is TGTGCCAGCAGTGATTGGCAGGGTTTCGGTGAAGCTTTCTTT.

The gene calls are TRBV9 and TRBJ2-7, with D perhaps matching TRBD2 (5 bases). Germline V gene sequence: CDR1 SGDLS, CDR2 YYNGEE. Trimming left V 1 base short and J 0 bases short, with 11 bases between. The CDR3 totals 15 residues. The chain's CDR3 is CASSVSGTSSYEQYF. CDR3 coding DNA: TGTGCCAGCAGCGTATCAGGCACTAGCTCCTACGAGCAGTACTTC.

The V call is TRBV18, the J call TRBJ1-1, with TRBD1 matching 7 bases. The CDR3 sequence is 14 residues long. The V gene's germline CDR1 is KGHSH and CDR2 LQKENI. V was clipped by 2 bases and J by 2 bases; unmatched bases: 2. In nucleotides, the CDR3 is TGTGCCAGCTCACCAGGGACAGATAACACTGAAGCTTTCTTT. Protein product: CASSPGTDNTEAFF.

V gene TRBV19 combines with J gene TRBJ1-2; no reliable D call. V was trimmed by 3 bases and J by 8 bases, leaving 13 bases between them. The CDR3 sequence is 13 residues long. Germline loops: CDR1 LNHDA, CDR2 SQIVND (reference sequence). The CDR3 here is CASSMRSGIGYTF. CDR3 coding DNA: TGTGCCAGTAGTATGCGGTCGGGTATCGGCTACACCTTC.

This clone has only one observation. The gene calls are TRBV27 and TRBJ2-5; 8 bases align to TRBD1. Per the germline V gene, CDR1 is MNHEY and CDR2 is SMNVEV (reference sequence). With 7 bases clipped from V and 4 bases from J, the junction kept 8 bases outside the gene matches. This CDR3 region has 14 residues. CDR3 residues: CASKPQGVPETQYF. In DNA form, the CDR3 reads TGTGCCAGCAAACCACAGGGGGTTCCAGAGACCCAGTACTTC.

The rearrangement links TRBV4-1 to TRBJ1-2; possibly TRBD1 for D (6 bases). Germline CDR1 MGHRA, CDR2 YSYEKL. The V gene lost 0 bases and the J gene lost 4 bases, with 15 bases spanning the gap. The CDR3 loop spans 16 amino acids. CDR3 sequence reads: CASSQEIRDTLYGYTF. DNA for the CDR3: TGCGCCAGCAGCCAAGAGATCCGGGACACCCTCTATGGCTACACCTTC.

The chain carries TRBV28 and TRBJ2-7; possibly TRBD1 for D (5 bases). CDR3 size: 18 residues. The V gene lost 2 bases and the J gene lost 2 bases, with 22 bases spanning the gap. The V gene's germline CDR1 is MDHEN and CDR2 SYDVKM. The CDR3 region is CASSLPPPLETETYEQYF. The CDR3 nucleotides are TGTGCCAGCAGTTTACCGCCTCCTCTGGAGACAGAGACCTACGAGCAGTACTTC.